The 5 T cell receptor beta chains presented below share a single source sample, sequenced in a study of Ad26.COV2.S vaccination and SARS-CoV-2 variants. Treatment indicated: roughly 20 received Ad26.COV2.S at low or high dose, single or two shots; roughly five received placebo; per-sample allocation not given. Sample collection was performed on day 63 after the first vaccine or placebo injection. Repertoires were generated with immunoSEQ multiplex PCR, while TCRdb's copy carries only in-frame clones and drops some. The sample includes 400,000 or so clones, less than 90% of them seen just once. The sequenced sample was peripheral blood, obtained in a trial of Ad26.COV2.S vaccine versus placebo. These receptors originate from a person between 18 and 59 years old who received the Ad26.COV2.S COVID-19 vaccine or a placebo.

As DNA, the CDR3 is TGTGCCAGCAGTTACTCGACAGGGCTAAACTATGGCTACACCTTC. Protein product: CASSYSTGLNYGYTF. The gene calls are TRBV6-5 and TRBJ1-2; TRBD1 agrees at 7 bases. The V gene end was trimmed by 0 bases and the J gene end by 2 bases; junction bases not matched to a gene: 3. Germline values: CDR1 MNHEY, CDR2 SVGAGI. This CDR3 spans 15 amino acids.

The chain carries TRBV27 and TRBJ2-1; D might be TRBD1 (6 bases). The length of the CDR3 is 17 residues. CDR1 is MNHEY and CDR2 is SMNVEV in the germline V gene (reference sequence). The V and J ends lost 5 bases and 4 bases respectively, with 21 bases between them. The CDR3 DNA reads TGTGCCAGCAGTCTCCAACAGCACAGGGCCCGTTACAATGAGCAGTTCTTC. Its translation is CASSLQQHRARYNEQFF.

The CDR3, as DNA: TGTGCCAGCAGCCCTACAGGGTCTACTAATGAAAAACTGTTTTTT. Residues: CASSPTGSTNEKLFF. The chain combines TRBV11-2 with TRBJ1-4; maybe TRBD1 (6 bases). The germline gives CDR1 SGHAT, CDR2 FQNNGV. The CDR3 extends over 15 amino acids. Between the trimmed V and J ends, which lost 5 bases and 2 bases, there was a span of 12 bases.

This clone was observed once. The chain is built from TRBV6-5 and TRBJ1-1; 10 bases map to TRBD1. The ends lost 1 base at V and 7 bases at J; junction bases unmatched: 3. CDR1 and CDR2 from the germline V gene are MNHEY and SVGAGI. The CDR3 has 14 amino acids. This chain's CDR3 is CASSYLGQGNEAFF. The CDR3 DNA sequence: TGTGCCAGCAGTTACTTGGGACAGGGGAATGAAGCTTTCTTT.

This chain links TRBV29-1 with TRBJ1-2; 7 bases map to TRBD1. Germline CDR1 reads SQVTM; CDR2 reads ANQGSEA. This CDR3 spans 13 amino acids. Trimming removed 5 bases from V and 6 bases from J; junction bases left unmatched: 9. CDR3 region: CSVRTGPGDGYTF. Written as DNA, the CDR3 is TGCAGCGTTAGGACAGGCCCAGGGGATGGCTACACCTTC.